The clone carrying this T cell receptor beta chain was seen repeatedly, ten times or more. Its specificity is not known. The library was built from 400 to 500 ng RNA with molecular barcoded adaptors for alpha/delta and beta/gamma chains. TCRdb analysed the reads with MiXCR anew, one entry per CDR3 protein. The sample lists approximately 140,000 distinct CDR3 sequences; 13% were seen once. CDR1 is SNHLY and CDR2 is FYNNEI in the germline V gene. Trimming pared 6 bases from V and 0 bases from J, leaving 6 bases between. This CDR3 spans 13 amino acids. This entry belongs to a study of read filtering for tumor transcriptome and immune sequencing. The wider study: Fewer than 10 patients were R-ISS I, more than 15 were R-ISS II, more than five were R-ISS III. DNase treatment preceded whole-transcriptome library preparation. IR-seq gave about 3.5 to 11 million TCR reads per sample; RNA-seq gave roughly 80 to 1,400. Overall study results and limits: RNA-seq captured clonotypes less deeply and reliably than IR-seq.

The receptor was derived from a donor aged 40 or older with multiple myeloma. The specimen sequenced was a population of CD138-negative cells sorted from bone marrow. The chain uses TRBV2 and TRBJ1-5; D gene uncertain. CDR3 sequence (DNA): TGTGCCAGCAGGACGGATAGCAATCAGCCCCAGCATTTT. Translated, it gives CASRTDSNQPQHF.